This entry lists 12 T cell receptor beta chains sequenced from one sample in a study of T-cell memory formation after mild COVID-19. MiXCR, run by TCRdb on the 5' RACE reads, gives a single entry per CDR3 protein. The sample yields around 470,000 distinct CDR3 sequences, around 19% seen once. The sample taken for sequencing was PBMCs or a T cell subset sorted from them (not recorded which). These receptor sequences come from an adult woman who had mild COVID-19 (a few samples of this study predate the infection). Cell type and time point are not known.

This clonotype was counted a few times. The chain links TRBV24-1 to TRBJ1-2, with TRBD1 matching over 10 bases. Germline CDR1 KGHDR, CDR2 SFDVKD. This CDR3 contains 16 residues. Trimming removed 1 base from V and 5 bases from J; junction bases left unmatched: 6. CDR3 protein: CATSDFGQGGWYGYTF. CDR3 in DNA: TGTGCCACCAGTGATTTCGGACAGGGGGGTTGGTATGGCTACACCTTC.

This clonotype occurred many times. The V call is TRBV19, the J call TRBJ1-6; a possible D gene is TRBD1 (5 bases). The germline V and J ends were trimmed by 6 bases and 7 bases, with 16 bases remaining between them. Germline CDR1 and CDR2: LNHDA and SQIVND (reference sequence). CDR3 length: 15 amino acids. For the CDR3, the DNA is TGTGCCAGTAGCACCTTCAGGGACCGAAATTCACCCCTCCACTTT. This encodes CASSTFRDRNSPLHF.

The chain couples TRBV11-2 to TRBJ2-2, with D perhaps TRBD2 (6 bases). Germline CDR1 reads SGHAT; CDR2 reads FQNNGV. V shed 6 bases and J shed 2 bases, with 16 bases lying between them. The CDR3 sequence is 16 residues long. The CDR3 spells CASRHIMGGNTGELFF. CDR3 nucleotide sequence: TGTGCCAGCAGGCATATCATGGGGGGAAACACCGGGGAGCTGTTTTTT.

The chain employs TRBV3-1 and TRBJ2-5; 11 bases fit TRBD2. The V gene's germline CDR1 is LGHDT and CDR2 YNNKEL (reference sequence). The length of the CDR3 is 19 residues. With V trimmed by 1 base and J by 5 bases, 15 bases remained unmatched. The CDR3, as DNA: TGTGCCAGCAGCCAAGCCCTAAGAATTAGCGGGGGGGCTTTTGAGACCCAGTACTTC. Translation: CASSQALRISGGAFETQYF.

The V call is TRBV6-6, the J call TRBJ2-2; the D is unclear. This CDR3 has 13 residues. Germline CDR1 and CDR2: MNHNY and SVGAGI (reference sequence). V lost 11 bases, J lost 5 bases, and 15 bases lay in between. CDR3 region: CAHRQGLTGELFF. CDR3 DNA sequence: TGTGCCCACCGACAAGGGTTGACCGGGGAGCTGTTTTTT.

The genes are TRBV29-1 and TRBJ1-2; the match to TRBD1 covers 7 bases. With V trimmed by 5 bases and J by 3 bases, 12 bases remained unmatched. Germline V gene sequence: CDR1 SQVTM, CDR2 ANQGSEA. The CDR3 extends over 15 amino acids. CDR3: CSVTPDRRPYYGYTF. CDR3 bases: TGCAGCGTTACACCGGACAGGAGACCATACTATGGCTACACCTTC.

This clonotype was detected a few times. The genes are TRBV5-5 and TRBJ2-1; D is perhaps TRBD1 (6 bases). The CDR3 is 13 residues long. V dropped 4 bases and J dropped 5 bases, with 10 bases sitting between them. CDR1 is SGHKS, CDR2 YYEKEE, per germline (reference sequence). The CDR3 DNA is TGTGCCAGCAGCGCAACAGGGAACAATGAGCAGTTCTTC. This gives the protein CASSATGNNEQFF.

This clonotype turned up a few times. The CDR3 DNA sequence: TGTGCGATCGGTGTAGTGGGCACATACAATGAGCAGTTCTTC. Its translation is CAIGVVGTYNEQFF. The chain employs TRBV6-5 and TRBJ2-1; no definite D call. This CDR3 has 14 residues. Germline CDR1 and CDR2: MNHEY and SVGAGI.

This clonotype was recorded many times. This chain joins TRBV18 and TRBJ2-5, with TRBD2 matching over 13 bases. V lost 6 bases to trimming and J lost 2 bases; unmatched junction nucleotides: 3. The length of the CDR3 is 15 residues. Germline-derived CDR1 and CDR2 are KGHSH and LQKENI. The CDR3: CASSPGLAGQETQYF. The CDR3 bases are TGTGCCAGCTCGCCGGGACTAGCGGGGCAAGAGACCCAGTACTTC. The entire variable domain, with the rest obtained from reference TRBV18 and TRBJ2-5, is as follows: NAGVMQNPRHLVRRRGQEARLRCSPMKGHSHVYWYRQLPEEGLKFMVYLQKENIIDESGMPKERFSAEFPKEGPSILRIQQVVRGDSAAYFCASSPGLAGQETQYFGPGTRLLVL.

CDR3: CASSLSIGPSNEQFF. For the CDR3, the DNA is TGTGCCAGCAGTTTATCGATTGGACCTAGCAATGAGCAGTTCTTC. This chain connects TRBV27 to TRBJ2-1; D unclear. The CDR3 is 15 amino acids. CDR1 is MNHEY, CDR2 SMNVEV, per germline (reference sequence). V was cut by 0 bases and J by 6 bases, with 12 bases left in between.

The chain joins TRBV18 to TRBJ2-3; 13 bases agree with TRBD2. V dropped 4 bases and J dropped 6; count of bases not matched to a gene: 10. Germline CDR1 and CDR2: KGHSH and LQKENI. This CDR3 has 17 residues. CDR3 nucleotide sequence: TGTGCCAGCTCACTGTTGACTAGCGGGGGGCCCTTGGATACGCAGTATTTT. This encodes CASSLLTSGGPLDTQYF. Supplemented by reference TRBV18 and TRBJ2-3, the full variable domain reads NAGVMQNPRHLVRRRGQEARLRCSPMKGHSHVYWYRQLPEEGLKFMVYLQKENIIDESGMPKERFSAEFPKEGPSILRIQQVVRGDSAAYFCASSLLTSGGPLDTQYFGPGTRLTVL.

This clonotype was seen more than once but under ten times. CDR3 nucleotides: TGTGCCATGGGACAGGCTTCCTACGAGCAGTACTTC. Translating gives CAMGQASYEQYF. This chain links TRBV10-3 with TRBJ2-7; 8 nucleotides line up with TRBD1. The CDR3 has 12 amino acids. V gave up 9 bases and J gave up 1 base; unmatched junction bases: 2. Germline values: CDR1 ENHRY, CDR2 SYGVKD.